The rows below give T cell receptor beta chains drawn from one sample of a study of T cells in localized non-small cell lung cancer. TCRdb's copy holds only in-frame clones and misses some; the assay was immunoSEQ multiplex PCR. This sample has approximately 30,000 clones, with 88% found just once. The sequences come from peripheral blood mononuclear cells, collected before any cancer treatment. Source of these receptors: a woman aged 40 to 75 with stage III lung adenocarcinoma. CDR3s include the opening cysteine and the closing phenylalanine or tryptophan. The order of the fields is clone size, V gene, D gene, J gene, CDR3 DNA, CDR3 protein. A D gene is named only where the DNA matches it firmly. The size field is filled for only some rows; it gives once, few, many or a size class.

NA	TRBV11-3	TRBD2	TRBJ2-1	TGTGCCAGCAGCTCACTAGCGGGGGTCTACAATGAGCAGTTCTTC	CASSSLAGVYNEQFF
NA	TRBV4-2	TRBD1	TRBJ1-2	TGTGCCAGCAGCCTTGGACAGGGAGGTGGGGGCTACACCTTC	CASSLGQGGGGYTF
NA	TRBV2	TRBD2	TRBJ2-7	TGTGCCAGCAGTGACCGGGAGGGCTCCTACGAGCAGTACTTC	CASSDREGSYEQYF
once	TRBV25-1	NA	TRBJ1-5	TGTGCCAGCAGTGAAGGCGGAATCGATAGCAATCAGCCCCAGCATTTT	CASSEGGIDSNQPQHF
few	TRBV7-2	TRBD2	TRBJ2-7	TGTGCCAGCAGCTTAACTAGCGGGAGGGACGAGCAGTACTTC	CASSLTSGRDEQYF
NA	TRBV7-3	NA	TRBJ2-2	TGTGCCAGCAGCTTAGGTCGGGACGGTACCGGGGAGCTGTTTTTT	CASSLGRDGTGELFF
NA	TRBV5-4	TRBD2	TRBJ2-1	TGTGCCAGCAGCTTGAGGCGAGCGGGGATCTACAATGAGCAGTTCTTC	CASSLRRAGIYNEQFF
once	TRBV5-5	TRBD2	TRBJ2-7	TGTGCCAGCAGCTTGGAAGCGGGAGTGACCTACGAGCAGTACTTC	CASSLEAGVTYEQYF
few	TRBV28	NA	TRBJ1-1	TGTGCCAGCAAGGCAGTGAACACTGAAGCTTTCTTT	CASKAVNTEAFF
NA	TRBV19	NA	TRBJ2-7	TGTGCCAGTAAGGGGCCGGGGGGCACCTACGAGCAGTACTTC	CASKGPGGTYEQYF
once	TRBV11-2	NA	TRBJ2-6	TGTGCCAGCAGCCCCGGTCAGGGGTCCTCTGGGGCCAACGTCCTGACTTTC	CASSPGQGSSGANVLTF
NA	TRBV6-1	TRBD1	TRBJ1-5	TGTGCCAGCAGTGAAGGGGCAGGGGGATGGGGTCAGCCCCAGCATTTT	CASSEGAGGWGQPQHF
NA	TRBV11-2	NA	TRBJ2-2	TGTGCCGGTAGGAGGACACCAAACACCGGGGAGCTGTTTTTT	CAGRRTPNTGELFF
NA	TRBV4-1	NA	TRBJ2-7	TGCGCCAGCAGCCAATGGGACGGTCCCTACGAGCAGTACTTC	CASSQWDGPYEQYF
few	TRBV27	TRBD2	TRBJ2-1	TGTGCCAGCAGTTTAAGGGGACTAGCCCCCCATGAGCAGTTCTTC	CASSLRGLAPHEQFF
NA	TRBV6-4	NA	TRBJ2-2	TGTGCCAGCAGTGAAAGGGATACCGGGGAGCTGTTTTTT	CASSERDTGELFF
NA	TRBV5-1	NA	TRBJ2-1	TGCGCCAGCAGCTTGGATCCGGGTAATGAGCAGTTCTTC	CASSLDPGNEQFF
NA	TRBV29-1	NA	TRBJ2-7	TGCAGCGTCCAGTCCGACACCTACGAGCAGTACTTC	CSVQSDTYEQYF
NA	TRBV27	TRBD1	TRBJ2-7	TGTGCCAGCAGTTTGGCCGGGACAGGGGATGACGAGCAGTACTTC	CASSLAGTGDDEQYF
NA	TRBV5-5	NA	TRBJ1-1	TGTGCCAGCAGCTCAGGGGCGGGAGGCACTGAAGCTTTCTTT	CASSSGAGGTEAFF
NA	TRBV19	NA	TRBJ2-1	TGTGCCAGTAGTACCTCCCTTGGGTCCTACAATGAGCAGTTCTTC	CASSTSLGSYNEQFF
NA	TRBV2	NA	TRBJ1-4	TGTGCCAGCAAACGGGCAGCTTCTAATGAAAAACTGTTTTTT	CASKRAASNEKLFF
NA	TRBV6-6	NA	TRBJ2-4	TGTGCCACCTCCCGGTCGGACATTCAGTACTTC	CATSRSDIQYF
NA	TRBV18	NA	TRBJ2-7	TGTGCCAGCTCACTGGGACACTTCTACGAGCAGTACTTC	CASSLGHFYEQYF
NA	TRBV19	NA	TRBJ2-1	TGTGCCAGTAGTATAGAAAGAAGAGGCGATGAGCAGTTCTTC	CASSIERRGDEQFF
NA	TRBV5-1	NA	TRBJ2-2	TGCGCCAGCAGCTTGGCAGGCAGGGCGGACACCGGGGAGCTGTTTTTT	CASSLAGRADTGELFF
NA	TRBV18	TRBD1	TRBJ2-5	TGTGCCAGCTCTCGTGTACCGGGACAGACCTTCCAAGAGACCCAGTACTTC	CASSRVPGQTFQETQYF